Reported below is one TCR beta chain. The antigen is not known. The template for TCR beta VDJ and CDR3 sequence profiling was genomic DNA. In TCRdb, the reads were re-called with MiXCR into one record per CDR3 protein. Of about 470,000 distinct CDR3 sequences listed, over 25% are singletons. Sequencing involved patients with CD8+CD57+ cell expansion previously shown by flow cytometry. The patients all had a severe acquired aplastic anemia diagnosis. The CDR3 totals 16 residues. Germline V gene sequence: CDR1 SGHAT, CDR2 FQDESV (reference sequence). With 5 bases removed from V and 5 bases from J, the gap between germline ends came to 18 bases. The data originate from a study of CD8+CD57+ T cells in acquired aplastic anemia. Study-wide context: When averaged, DNA from sorted CD4+ and CD8+ cells came to about 2.9 ug. Study-level findings and limits: Approximately 29 was the count of CD8+ CDR3 sequences that patients shared with controls. Significance was not reached for CD8+ Simpson's diversity between patients and controls.

Sequencing was performed on sorted CD4+, CD8+, or CD8+CD57+ T cells (not recorded which) from PBMCs. This chain connects TRBV11-1 to TRBJ1-4; D may be TRBD1 (6 bases). This clonotype originated in a human donor with aplastic anemia. CDR3 bases: TGTGCCAGCAGCCACCCCCGGGGACATACAAATGAAAAACTGTTTTTT. Protein: CASSHPRGHTNEKLFF.